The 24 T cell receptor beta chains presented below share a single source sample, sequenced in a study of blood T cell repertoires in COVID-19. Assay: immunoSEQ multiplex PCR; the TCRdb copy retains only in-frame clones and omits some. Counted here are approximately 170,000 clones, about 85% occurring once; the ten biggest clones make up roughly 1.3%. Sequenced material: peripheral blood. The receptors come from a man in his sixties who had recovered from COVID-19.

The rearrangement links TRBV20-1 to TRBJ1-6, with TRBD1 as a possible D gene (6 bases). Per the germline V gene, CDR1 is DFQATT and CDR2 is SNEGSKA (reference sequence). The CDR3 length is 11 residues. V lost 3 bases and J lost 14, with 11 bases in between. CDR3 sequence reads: CSARQGIALHF. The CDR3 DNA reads TGCAGTGCTAGGCAGGGGATAGCCCTCCACTTT.

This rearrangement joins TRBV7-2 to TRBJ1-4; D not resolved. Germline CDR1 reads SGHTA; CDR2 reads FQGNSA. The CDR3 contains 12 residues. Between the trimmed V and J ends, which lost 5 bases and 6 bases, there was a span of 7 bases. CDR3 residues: CASSPADEKLFF. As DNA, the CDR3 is TGTGCCAGCAGCCCGGCGGATGAAAAACTGTTTTTT. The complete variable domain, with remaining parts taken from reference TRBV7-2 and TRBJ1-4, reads GAGVSQSPSNKVTEKGKDVELRCDPISGHTALYWYRQSLGQGLEFLIYFQGNSAPDKSGLPSDRFSAERTGGSVSTLTIQRTQQEDSAVYLCASSPADEKLFFGSGTQLSVL.

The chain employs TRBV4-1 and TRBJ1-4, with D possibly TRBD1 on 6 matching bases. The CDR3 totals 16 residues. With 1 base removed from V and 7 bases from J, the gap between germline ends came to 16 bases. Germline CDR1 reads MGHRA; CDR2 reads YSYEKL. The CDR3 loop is CASSQGIQGYGEKLFF. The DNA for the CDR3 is TGCGCCAGCAGCCAAGGCATACAGGGTTACGGTGAAAAACTGTTTTTT.

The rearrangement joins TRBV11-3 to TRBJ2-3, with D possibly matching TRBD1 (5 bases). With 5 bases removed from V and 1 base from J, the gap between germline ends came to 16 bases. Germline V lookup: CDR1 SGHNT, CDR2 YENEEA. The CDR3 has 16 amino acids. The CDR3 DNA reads TGTGCCAGCAGCCAGGGCCAAGAGCCGCGCACAGATACGCAGTATTTT. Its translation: CASSQGQEPRTDTQYF. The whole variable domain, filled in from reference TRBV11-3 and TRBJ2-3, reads EAGVVQSPRYKIIEKKQPVAFWCNPISGHNTLYWYLQNLGQGPELLIRYENEEAVDDSQLPKDRFSAERLKGVDSTLKIQPAELGDSAVYLCASSQGQEPRTDTQYFGPGTRLTVL.

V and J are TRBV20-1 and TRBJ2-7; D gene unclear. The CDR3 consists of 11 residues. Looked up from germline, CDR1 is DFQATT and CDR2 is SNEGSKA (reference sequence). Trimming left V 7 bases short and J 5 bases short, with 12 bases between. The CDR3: CSVERVDEQYF. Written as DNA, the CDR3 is TGCAGTGTAGAGCGTGTAGACGAGCAGTACTTC.

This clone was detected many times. CDR3: CASSQVTQEEAFF. The CDR3 nucleotides read TGTGCCAGCAGCCAAGTTACGCAGGAAGAAGCTTTCTTT. V is TRBV14 and J is TRBJ1-1; D call uncertain. This CDR3 is built from 13 residues. The germline V gene has CDR1 SGHDN and CDR2 FVKESK. V gave up 1 base and J gave up 8 bases, with 11 bases separating them.

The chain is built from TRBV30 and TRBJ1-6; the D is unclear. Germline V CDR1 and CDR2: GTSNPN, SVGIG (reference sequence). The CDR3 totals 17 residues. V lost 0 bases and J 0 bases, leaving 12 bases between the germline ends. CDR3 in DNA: TGTGCCTGGAGTGTTGCCCGTTCGAGCTCCTATAATTCACCCCTCCACTTT. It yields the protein CAWSVARSSSYNSPLHF.

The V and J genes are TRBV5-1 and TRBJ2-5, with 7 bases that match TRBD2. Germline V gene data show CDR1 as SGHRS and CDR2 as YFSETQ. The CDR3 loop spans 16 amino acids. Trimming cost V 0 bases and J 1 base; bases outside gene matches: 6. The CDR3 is CASSLAERGIQETQYF. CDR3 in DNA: TGCGCCAGCAGCTTGGCCGAGCGGGGAATCCAAGAGACCCAGTACTTC.

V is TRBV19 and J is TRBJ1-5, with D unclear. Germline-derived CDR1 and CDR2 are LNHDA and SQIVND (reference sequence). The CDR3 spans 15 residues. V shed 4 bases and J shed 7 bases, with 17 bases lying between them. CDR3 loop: CASSTVPIAVQPQHF. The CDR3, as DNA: TGTGCCAGTAGTACAGTTCCAATCGCGGTACAGCCCCAGCATTTT.

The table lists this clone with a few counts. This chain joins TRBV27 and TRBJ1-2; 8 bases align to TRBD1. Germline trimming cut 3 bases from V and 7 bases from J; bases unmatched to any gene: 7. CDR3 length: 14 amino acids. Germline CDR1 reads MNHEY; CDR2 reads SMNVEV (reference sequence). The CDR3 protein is CASSFEQGARGYTF. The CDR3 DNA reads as TGTGCCAGCAGTTTCGAGCAGGGGGCTCGTGGCTACACCTTC.

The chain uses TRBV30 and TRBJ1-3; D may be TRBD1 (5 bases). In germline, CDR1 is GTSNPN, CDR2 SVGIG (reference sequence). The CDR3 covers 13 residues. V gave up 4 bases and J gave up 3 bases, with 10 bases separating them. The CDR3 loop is CAWTQGGGNTIYF. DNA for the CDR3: TGTGCCTGGACGCAGGGTGGTGGAAACACCATATATTTT.

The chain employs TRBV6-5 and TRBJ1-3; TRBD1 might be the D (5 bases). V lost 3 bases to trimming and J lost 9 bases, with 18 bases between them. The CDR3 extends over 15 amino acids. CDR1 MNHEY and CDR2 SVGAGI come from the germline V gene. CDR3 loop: CASSYYRTNQPTIYF. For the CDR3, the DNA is TGTGCCAGCAGTTATTATCGGACAAATCAGCCCACCATATATTTT.

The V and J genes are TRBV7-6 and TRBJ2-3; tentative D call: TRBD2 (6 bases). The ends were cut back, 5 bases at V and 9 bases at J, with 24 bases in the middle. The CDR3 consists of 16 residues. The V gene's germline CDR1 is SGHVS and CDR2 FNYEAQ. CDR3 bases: TGTGCCAGCAGCCCAGGAGGGCGGGACTCTCCGGGCACGCAGTATTTT. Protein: CASSPGGRDSPGTQYF.

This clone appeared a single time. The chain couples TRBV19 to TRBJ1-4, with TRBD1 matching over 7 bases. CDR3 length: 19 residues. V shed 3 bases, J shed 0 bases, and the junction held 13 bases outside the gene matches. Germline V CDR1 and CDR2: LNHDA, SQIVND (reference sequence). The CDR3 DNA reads TGTGCCAGTAGTATTGGTCGACAGGGTTATTATGCAACTAATGAAAAACTGTTTTTT. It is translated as CASSIGRQGYYATNEKLFF.

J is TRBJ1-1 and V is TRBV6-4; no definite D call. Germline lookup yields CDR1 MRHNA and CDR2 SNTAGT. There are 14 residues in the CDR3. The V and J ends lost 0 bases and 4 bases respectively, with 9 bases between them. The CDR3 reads CASSDSDRSTEAFF. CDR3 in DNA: TGTGCCAGCAGTGACTCAGATAGGAGCACTGAAGCTTTCTTT.

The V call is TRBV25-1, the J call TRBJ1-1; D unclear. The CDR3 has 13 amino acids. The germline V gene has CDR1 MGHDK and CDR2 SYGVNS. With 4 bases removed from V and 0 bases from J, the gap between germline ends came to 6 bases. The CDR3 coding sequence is TGTGCCAGCAGTGCACAACTGAACACTGAAGCTTTCTTT. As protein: CASSAQLNTEAFF.

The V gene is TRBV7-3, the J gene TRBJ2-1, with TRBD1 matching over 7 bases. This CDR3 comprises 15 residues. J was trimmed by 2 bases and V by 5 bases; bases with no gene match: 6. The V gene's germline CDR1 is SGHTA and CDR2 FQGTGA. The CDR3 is CASSPDRAPYNEQFF. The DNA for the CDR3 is TGTGCCAGCAGCCCTGACAGGGCCCCCTACAATGAGCAGTTCTTC.

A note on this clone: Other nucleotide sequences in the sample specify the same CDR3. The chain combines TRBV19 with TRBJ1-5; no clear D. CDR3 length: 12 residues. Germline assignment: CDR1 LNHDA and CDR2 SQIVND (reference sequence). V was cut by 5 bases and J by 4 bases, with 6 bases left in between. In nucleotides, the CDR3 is TGTGCCAGTAGTTCTCGGAATCAGCCCCAGCATTTT. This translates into CASSSRNQPQHF.

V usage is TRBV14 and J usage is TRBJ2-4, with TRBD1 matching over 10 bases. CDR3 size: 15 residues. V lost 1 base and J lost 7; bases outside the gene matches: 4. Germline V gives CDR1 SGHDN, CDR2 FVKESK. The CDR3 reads CASSQGQGAVNIQYF. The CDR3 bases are TGTGCCAGCAGCCAAGGACAGGGGGCCGTCAACATTCAGTACTTC.

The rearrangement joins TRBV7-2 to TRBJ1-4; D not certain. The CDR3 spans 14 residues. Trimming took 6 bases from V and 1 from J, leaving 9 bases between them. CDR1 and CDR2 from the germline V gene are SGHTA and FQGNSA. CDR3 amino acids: CASSRGLTNEKLFF. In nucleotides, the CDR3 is TGTGCCAGCAGTAGAGGCCTAACTAATGAAAAACTGTTTTTT.

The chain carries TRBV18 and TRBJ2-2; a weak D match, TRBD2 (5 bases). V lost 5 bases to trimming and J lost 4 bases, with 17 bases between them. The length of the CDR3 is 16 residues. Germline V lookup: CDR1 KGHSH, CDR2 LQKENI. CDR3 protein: CASSLARGRATGELFF. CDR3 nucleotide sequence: TGTGCCAGCTCATTGGCCAGAGGGAGAGCCACCGGGGAGCTGTTTTTT.

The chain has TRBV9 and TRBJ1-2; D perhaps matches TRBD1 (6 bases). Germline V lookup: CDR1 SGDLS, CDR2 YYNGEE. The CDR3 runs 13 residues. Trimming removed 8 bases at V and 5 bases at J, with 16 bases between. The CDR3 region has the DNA TGTGCCAGTGGTTCGTTGGGGGCTTATGGCTACACCTTC. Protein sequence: CASGSLGAYGYTF. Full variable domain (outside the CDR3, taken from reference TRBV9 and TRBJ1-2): DSGVTQTPKHLITATGQRVTLRCSPRSGDLSVYWYQQSLDQGLQFLIQYYNGEERAKGNILERFSAQQFPDLHSELNLSSLELGDSALYFCASGSLGAYGYTFGSGTRLTVV.

Here the CDR3 reads CASSFGGGAEEQYF. The DNA for the CDR3 is TGTGCCAGCAGTTTCGGCGGGGGGGCGGAGGAGCAGTACTTC. The chain joins TRBV6-5 to TRBJ2-7; 9 positions agree with TRBD2. V shed 4 bases and J 7 bases; nucleotides not matched to a gene: 8. The CDR3 covers 14 residues. Germline V CDR1 and CDR2: MNHEY, SVGAGI.

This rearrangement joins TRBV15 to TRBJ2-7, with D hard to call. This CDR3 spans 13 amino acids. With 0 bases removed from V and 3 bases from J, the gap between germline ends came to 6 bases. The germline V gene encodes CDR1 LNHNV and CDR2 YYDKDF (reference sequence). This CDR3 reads CATSREESYEQYF. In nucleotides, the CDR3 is TGTGCCACCAGCAGAGAGGAGAGCTACGAGCAGTACTTC.